This TCR beta chain was recorded in a study of cytomegalovirus exposure and HLA in healthy donors. This clone was seen a handful of times. The target antigen is unknown. Findings and limits, study-wide: Productive status was seen about 87% or about 30% of the time for most TCR beta V segments in an earlier analysis. Sequencing likely generated an artifact that appeared as a cluster of highly shared sequence variants.

The CDR3 length is 14 residues. Per the germline V gene, CDR1 is SNHLY and CDR2 is FYNNEI. V lost 5 bases and J lost 8; bases outside the gene matches: 7. PCR was performed using 60 Vbeta and 13 Jbeta primers. Sequencing was performed with immunoSEQ multiplex PCR; in TCRdb, only in-frame clones are kept and a portion is missing. This table holds about 97,000 clones, approximately 9% found once. Sequencing used PBMCs. The chain links TRBV2 to TRBJ2-1; 9 bases fit TRBD1. The sequence derives from a man aged 50-59 years in good health and CMV-seropositive. The CDR3 coding sequence is TGTGCCAGCAGTCTCGCAACAGGGGGCCATGAGCAGTTCTTC. Protein: CASSLATGGHEQFF.